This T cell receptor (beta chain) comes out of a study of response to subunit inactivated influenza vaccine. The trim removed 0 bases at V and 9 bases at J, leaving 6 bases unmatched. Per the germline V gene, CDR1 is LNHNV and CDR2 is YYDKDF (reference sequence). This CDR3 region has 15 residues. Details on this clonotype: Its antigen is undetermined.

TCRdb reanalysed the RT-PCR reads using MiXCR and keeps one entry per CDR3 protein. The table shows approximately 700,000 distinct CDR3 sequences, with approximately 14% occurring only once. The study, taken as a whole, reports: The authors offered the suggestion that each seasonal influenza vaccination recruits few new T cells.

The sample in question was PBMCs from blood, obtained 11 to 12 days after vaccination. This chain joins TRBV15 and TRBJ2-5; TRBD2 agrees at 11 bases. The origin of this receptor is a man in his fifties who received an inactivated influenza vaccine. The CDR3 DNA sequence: TGTGCCACCAGCAGAGATCTCGGTAGCGGGAGGGCCCAGTACTTC. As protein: CATSRDLGSGRAQYF.